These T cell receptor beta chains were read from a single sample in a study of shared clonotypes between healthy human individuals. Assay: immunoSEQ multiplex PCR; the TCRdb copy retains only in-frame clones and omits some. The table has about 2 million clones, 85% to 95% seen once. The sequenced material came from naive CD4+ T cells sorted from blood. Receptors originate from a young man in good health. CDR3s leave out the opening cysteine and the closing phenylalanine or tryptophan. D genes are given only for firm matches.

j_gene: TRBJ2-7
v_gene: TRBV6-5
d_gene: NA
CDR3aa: ASSYSDGVKGYEQY

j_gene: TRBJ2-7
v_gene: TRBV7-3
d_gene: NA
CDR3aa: ASSLSRGSAYEQY

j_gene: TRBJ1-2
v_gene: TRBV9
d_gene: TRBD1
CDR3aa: ASSELQGAYGYT

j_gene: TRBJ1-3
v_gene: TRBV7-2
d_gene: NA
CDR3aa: ASSLVPLQYSGNTIY

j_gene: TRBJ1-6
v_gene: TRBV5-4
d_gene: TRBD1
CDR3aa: ASSTQGDNSPLH

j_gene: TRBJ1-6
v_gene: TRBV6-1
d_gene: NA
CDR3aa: ASSLDSGNSPLH

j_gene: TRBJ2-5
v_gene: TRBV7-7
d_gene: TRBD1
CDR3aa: ASSPDSGGRETQY

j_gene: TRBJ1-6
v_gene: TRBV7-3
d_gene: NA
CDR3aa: ASSWDRGQSSPLH

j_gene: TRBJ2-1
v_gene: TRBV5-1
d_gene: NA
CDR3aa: ASTTGDYNEQF

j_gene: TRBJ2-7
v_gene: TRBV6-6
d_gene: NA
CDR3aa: ASRPGTVDEQY

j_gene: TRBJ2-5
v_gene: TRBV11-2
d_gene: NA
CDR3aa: ASTEGGAGETQY

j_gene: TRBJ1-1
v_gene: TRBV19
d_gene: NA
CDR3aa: ASSIDRARVTEAF

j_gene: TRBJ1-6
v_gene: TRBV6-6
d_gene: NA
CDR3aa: ASAQYSYNSPLH

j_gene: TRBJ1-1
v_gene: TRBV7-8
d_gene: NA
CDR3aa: ASSLRINTEAF

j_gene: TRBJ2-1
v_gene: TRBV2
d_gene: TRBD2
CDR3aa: ASAGGVQF

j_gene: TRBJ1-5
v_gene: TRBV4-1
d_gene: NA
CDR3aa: ASSQGRGWDYQPQH

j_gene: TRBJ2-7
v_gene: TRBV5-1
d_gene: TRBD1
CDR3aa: ASSGTGREYEQY

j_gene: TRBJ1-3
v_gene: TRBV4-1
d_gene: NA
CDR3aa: ASSQPARSSSGNTIY

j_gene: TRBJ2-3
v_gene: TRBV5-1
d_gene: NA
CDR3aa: ASSFTTDTQY

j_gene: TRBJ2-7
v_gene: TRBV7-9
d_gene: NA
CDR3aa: ASWGTEGRRAYEQY

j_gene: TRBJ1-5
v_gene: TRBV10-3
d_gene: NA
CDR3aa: AISDVQGRGNQPQH

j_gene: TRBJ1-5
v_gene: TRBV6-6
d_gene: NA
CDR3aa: ASSYSSQGGPQH

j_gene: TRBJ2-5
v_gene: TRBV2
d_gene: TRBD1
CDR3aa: ASSLTGVQETQY

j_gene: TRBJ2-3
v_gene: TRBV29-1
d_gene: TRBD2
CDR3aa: SVTSGNTDTQY

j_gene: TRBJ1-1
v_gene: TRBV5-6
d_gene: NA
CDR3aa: ASSYLTVEAF

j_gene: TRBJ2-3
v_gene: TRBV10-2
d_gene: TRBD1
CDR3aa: ASSELQGDTQY

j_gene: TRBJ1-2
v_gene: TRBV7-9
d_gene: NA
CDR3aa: ASRPSYSINYGYT

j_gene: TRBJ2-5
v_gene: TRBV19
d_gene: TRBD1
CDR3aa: ASSRDRSQETQY

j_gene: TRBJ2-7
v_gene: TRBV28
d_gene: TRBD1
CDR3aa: ASSRPGQGSYEQY

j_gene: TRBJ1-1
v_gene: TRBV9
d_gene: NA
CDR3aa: ASSVAGEGFMNTEAF

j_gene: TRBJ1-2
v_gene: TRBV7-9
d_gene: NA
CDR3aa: ASSLVGGRVYGYT

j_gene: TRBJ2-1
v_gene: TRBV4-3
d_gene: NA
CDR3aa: ASSRELDTIFYNEQF

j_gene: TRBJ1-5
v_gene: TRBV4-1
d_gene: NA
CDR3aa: ASSQEGGRGNQPQH

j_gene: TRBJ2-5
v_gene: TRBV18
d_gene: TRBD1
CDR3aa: ASSPTDRGETQY

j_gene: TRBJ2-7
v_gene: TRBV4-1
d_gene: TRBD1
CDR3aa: ASSQDEVRGQGEQY

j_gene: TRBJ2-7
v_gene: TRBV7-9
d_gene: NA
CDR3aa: ASSLKGDHEQY

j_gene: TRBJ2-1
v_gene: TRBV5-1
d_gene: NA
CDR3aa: ASSFQGFVYEQF

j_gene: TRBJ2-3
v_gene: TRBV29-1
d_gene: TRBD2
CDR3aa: SGTSDTDTQY

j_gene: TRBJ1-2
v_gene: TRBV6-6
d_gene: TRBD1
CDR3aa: ASSSGQGAEGYT

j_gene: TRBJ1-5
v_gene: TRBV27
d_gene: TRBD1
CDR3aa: ASSLYHPRGTGDNQPQH

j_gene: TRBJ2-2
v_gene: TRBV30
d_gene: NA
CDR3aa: AWSVIGQGGTGELF

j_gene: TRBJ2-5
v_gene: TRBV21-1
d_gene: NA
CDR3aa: ASSKEAWTWETQY

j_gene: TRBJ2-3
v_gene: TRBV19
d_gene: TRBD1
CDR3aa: ASSIAGTGLDTQY

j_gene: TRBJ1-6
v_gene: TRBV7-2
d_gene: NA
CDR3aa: ASSLGQFYNSPLH

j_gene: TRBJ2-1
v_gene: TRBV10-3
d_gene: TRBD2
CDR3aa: AISEGGTSGKVYEQF

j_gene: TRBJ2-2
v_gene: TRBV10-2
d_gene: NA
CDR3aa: ASATLGGGPGELF

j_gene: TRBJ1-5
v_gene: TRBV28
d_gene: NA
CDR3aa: ASSLGGSMTQH